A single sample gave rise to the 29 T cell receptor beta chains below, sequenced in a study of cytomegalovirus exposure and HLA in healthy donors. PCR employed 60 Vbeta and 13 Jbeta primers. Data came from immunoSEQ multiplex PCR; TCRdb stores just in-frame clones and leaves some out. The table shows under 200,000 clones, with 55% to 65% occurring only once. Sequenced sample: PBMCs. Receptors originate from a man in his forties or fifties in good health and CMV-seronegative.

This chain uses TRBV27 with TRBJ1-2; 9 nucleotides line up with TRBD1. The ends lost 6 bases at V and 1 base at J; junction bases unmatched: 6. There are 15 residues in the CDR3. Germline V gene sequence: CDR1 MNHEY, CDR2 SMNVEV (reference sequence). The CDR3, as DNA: TGTGCCAGCAGGGATCGGACAGGGGTTAACTATGGCTACACCTTC. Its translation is CASRDRTGVNYGYTF.

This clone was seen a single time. In nucleotides, the CDR3 is TGTGCCTGGAGTGTCATAGGACAGGGGAATCAGCCCCAGCATTTT. It translates to CAWSVIGQGNQPQHF. The V call is TRBV30, the J call TRBJ1-5, with 9 positions matching TRBD1. The CDR3 extends over 15 amino acids. Germline CDR1 reads GTSNPN; CDR2 reads SVGIG (reference sequence). V was pared by 0 bases and J by 4 bases, with 4 bases of the junction left unmatched.

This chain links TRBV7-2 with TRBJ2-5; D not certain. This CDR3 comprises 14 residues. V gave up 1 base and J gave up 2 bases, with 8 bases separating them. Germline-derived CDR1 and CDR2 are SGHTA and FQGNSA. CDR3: CASSLVAAQETQYF. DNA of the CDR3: TGTGCCAGCAGCTTAGTCGCGGCGCAAGAGACCCAGTACTTC.

The CDR3 DNA follows: TGTGCCAGCAGTAGCCCCACAGATACGCAGTATTTT. This translates into CASSSPTDTQYF. This rearrangement joins TRBV28 to TRBJ2-3; no firm D call. Germline V gene data show CDR1 as MDHEN and CDR2 as SYDVKM. CDR3 length: 12 amino acids. Trimming pared 5 bases from V and 2 bases from J, leaving 5 bases between.

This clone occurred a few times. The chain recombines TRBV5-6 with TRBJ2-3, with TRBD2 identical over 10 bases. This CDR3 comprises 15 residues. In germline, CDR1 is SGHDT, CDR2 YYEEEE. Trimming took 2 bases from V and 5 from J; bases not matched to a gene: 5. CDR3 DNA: TGTGCCAGCAGCTTACTAGCGGGGACGGGAGATACGCAGTATTTT. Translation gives CASSLLAGTGDTQYF.

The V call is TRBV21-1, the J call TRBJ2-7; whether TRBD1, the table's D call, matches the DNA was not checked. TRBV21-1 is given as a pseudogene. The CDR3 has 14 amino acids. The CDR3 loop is CASSDGTGGYEQYF. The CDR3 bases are TGTGCCAGCAGCGATGGGACAGGGGGCTACGAGCAGTACTTC.

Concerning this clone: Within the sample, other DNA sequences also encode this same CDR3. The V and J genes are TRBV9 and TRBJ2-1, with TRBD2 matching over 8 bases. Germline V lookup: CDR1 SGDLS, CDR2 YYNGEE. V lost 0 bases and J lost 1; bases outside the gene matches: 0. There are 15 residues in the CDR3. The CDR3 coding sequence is TGTGCCAGCAGCGTAGCGGGGGGGTCCTACAATGAGCAGTTCTTC. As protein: CASSVAGGSYNEQFF.

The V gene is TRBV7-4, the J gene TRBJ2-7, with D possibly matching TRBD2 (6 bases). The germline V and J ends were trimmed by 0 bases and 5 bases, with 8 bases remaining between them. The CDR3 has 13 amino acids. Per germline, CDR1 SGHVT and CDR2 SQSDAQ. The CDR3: CASSLARGDEQYF. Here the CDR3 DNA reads TGTGCCAGCAGCTTAGCGCGGGGCGACGAGCAGTACTTC. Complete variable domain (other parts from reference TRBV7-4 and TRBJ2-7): GAGVSQSPRYKVAKRGRDVALRCDSISGHVTLYWYRQTLGQGSEVLTYSQSDAQRDKSGRPSGRFSAERPERSVSTLKIQRTEQGDSAVYLCASSLARGDEQYFGPGTRLTVT.

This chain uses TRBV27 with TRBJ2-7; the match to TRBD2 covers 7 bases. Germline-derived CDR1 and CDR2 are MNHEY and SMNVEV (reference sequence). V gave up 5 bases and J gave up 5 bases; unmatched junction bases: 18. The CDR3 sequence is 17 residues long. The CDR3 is CASSPKGGSSYANEQYF. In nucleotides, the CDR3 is TGTGCCAGCAGTCCGAAGGGAGGGAGCTCGTACGCCAACGAGCAGTACTTC.

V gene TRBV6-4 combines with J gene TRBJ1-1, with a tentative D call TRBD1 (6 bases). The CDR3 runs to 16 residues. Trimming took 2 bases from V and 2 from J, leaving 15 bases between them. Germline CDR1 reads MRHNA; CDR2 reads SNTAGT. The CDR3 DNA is TGTGCCAGCAGTGACGGACAGCTCCTCATTAACACTGAAGCTTTCTTT. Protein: CASSDGQLLINTEAFF.

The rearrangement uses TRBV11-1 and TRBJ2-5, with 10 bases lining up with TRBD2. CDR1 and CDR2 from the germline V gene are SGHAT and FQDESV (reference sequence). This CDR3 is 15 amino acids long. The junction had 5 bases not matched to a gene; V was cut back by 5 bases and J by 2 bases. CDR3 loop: CASSQRTSGQETQYF. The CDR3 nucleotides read TGTGCCAGCAGCCAGAGGACTAGCGGTCAAGAGACCCAGTACTTC.

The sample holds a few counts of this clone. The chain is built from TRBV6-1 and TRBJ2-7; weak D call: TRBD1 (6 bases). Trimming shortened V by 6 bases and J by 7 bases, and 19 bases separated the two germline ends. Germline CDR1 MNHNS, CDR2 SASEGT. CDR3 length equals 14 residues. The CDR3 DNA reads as TGTGCCAGCAGGGGAACAGGGATTTCTGGGGAGCAGTACTTC. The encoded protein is CASRGTGISGEQYF.

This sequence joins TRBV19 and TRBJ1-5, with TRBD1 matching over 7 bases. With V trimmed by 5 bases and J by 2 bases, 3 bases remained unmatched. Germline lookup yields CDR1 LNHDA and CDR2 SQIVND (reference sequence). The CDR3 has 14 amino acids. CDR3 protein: CASSATGGNQPQHF. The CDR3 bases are TGTGCCAGTAGTGCTACAGGGGGCAATCAGCCCCAGCATTTT.

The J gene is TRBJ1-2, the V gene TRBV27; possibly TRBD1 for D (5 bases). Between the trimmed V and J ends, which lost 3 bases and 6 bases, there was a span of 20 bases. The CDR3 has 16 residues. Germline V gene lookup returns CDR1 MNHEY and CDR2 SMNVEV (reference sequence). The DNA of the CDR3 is TGTGCCAGCAGTTTTTTGGGGCAGTCGGTTGTAAATGGCTACACCTTC. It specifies CASSFLGQSVVNGYTF.

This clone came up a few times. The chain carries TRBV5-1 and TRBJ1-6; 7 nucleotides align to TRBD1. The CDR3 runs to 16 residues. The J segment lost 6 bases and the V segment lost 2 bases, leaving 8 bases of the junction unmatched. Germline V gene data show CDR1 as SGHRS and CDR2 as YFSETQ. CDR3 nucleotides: TGCGCCAGCAGCTTACAGACAGGGTTAAGTAATTCACCCCTCCACTTT. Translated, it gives CASSLQTGLSNSPLHF.

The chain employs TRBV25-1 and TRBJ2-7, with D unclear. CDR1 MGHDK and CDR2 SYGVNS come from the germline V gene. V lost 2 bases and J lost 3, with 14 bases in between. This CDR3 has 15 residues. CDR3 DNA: TGTGCCAGCAGTGAAGGTAGAACGGAGATCTACGAGCAGTACTTC. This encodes CASSEGRTEIYEQYF.

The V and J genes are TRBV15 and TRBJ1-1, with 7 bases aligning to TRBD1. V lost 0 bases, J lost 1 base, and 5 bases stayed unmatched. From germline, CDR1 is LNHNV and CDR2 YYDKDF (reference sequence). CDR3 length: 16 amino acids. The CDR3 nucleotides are TGTGCCACCAGCAGAGATCGACAGGGCTGGAACACTGAAGCTTTCTTT. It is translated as CATSRDRQGWNTEAFF.

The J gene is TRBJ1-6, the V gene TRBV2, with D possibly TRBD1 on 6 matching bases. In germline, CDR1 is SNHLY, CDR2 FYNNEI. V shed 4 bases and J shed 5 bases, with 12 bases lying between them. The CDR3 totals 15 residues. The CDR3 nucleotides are TGTGCCAGCAGTGCTGCAGGGGCGAATAATTCACCCCTCCACTTT. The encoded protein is CASSAAGANNSPLHF.

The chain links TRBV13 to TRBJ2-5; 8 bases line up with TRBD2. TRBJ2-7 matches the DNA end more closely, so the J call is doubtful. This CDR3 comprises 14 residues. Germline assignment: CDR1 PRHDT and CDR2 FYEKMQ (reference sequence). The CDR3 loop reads CASSLKGLAYEQYF. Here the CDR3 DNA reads TGTGCCAGCAGCTTGAAGGGACTAGCCTACGAGCAGTACTTC.

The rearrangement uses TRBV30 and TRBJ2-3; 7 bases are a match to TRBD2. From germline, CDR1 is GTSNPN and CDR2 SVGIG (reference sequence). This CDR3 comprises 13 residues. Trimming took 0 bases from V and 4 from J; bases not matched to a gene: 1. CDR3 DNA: TGTGCCTGGAGTGTAGCGGGATCAGATACGCAGTATTTT. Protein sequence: CAWSVAGSDTQYF.

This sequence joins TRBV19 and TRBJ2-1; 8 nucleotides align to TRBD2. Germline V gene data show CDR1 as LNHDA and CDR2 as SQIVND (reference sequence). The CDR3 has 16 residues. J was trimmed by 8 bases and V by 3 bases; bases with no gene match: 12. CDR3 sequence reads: CASSIWRGTSIDEQFF. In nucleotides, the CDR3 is TGTGCCAGTAGTATTTGGCGGGGGACTAGTATTGATGAGCAGTTCTTC.

CDR3 sequence (DNA): TGCGCCAGCAGCCAAGGTGGCGGAAAACGCACAGATACGCAGTATTTT. It codes for CASSQGGGKRTDTQYF. J is TRBJ2-3 and V is TRBV4-1, with no clear D. CDR1 is MGHRA and CDR2 is YSYEKL in the germline V gene. The CDR3 spans 16 residues. Trimming took 1 base from V and 1 from J, leaving 12 bases between them.

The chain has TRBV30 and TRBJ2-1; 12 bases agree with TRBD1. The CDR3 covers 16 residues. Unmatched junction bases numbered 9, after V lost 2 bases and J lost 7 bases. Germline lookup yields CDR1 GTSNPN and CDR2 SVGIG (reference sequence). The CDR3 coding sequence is TGTGCCTGGAGTCCGCAAGGGACAGGGGGCATGAATGAGCAGTTCTTC. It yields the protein CAWSPQGTGGMNEQFF.

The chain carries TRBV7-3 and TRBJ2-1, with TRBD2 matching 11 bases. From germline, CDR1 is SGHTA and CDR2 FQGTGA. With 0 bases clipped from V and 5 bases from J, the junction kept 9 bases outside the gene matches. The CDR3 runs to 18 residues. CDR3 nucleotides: TGTGCCAGCAGCTTAACGCCCTCGGGACTAGCGGTGAACAATGAGCAGTTCTTC. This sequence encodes CASSLTPSGLAVNNEQFF.

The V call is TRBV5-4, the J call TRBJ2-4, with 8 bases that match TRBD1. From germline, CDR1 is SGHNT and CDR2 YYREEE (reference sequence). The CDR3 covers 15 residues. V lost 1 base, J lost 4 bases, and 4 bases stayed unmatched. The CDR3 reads CASSLSTGDKNIQYF. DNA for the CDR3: TGTGCCAGCAGCTTGTCGACAGGGGATAAAAACATTCAGTACTTC.

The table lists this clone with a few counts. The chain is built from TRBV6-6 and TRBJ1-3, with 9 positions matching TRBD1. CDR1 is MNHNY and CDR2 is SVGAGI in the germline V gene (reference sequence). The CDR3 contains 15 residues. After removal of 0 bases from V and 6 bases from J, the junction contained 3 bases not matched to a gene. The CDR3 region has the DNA TGTGCCAGCAGTTACTCACGGGACAGGGAAAACACCATATATTTT. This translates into CASSYSRDRENTIYF.

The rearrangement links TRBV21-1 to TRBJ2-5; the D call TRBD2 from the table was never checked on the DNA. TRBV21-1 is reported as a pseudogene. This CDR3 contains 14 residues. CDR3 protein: CASSKMVAEETQYF. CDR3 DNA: TGTGCCAGCAGCAAAATGGTAGCTGAAGAGACCCAGTACTTC.

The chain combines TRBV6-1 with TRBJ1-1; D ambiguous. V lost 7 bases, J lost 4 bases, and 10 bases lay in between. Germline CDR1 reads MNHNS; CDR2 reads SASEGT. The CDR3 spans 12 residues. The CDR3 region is CASKWQSTEAFF. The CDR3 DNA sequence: TGTGCCAGCAAATGGCAGTCCACTGAAGCTTTCTTT.

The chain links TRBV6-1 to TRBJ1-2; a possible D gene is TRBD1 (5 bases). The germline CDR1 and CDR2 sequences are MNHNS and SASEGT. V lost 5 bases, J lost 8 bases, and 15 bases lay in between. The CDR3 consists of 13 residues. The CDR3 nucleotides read TGTGCCAGCAGTTTTCAAGGGGATCAGGGCTACACCTTC. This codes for CASSFQGDQGYTF.